This entry lists 23 T cell receptor beta chains sequenced from one sample in a study of circulating tumor DNA in untreated peripheral T-cell lymphoma (dated by TCRdb to about 2021). Library preparation used the immunoSEQ multiplex PCR assay. TCRdb obtained this table from immuneACCESS and retained in-frame rearrangements with V and J assigned. These tables miss some clones; where compared with another copy, unresolved V genes account for less than half of the shortfall, and the remainder is unexplained. Across this sample there are some 2,200 clones, with 65% to 75% seen only once. The ten largest make up 45% to 65% of the sample. The sample was tumor tissue. The origin of the receptors is a human donor with peripheral T-cell lymphoma.

The chain uses TRBV5-8 and TRBJ1-2; the match to TRBD1 covers 10 bases. Germline lookup yields CDR1 SGHTS and CDR2 YDEGEE. The CDR3 contains 13 residues. With V trimmed by 4 bases and J by 6 bases, 3 bases remained unmatched. The chain's CDR3 is CASSVGTGDGYTF. CDR3 bases: TGTGCCAGCAGCGTAGGGACAGGGGATGGCTACACCTTC.

The chain carries TRBV11-3 and TRBJ1-3, with D unresolved. The CDR3 runs to 14 residues. V lost 2 bases and J lost 1, with 6 bases in between. Germline V gene lookup returns CDR1 SGHNT and CDR2 YENEEA. Here the CDR3 reads CASSLSGSGNTIYF. The CDR3 DNA is TGTGCCAGCAGCTTATCTGGATCTGGAAACACCATATATTTT. The whole variable domain, filled in from reference TRBV11-3 and TRBJ1-3, reads EAGVVQSPRYKIIEKKQPVAFWCNPISGHNTLYWYLQNLGQGPELLIRYENEEAVDDSQLPKDRFSAERLKGVDSTLKIQPAELGDSAVYLCASSLSGSGNTIYFGEGSWLTVV.

The chain uses TRBV6-8 and TRBJ2-7; D possibly corresponds to TRBD1 (9 bases). CDR1 MNHGY and CDR2 SAAAGT come from the germline V gene. Trimming took off 10 bases at V and 5 bases at J, with 21 bases between the two ends. The CDR3 loop spans 14 amino acids. The CDR3 region has the DNA TGTGCCATCTCCGGGGGGGACAGGGACAACGAGCAGTACTTC. It is translated as CAISGGDRDNEQYF.

Turning to this clone: The junction and the germline gene differ at one end; a read error may be behind it. The chain is built from TRBV19 and TRBJ2-1; maybe TRBD1 (5 bases). The germline V gene has CDR1 LNHDA and CDR2 SQIVND (reference sequence). CDR3 size: 13 residues. The CDR3 spells CASTIGVGNEQFF. The CDR3 DNA sequence: TGTGCCAGTACTATAGGGGTAGGCAATGAGCAGTTCTTC.

The chain recombines TRBV14 with TRBJ2-2; D not resolved. The CDR3 has 13 residues. V was trimmed by 1 base and J by 8 bases, leaving 8 bases between them. CDR1 and CDR2 (germline): SGHDN, FVKESK. This CDR3 reads CASSQGYPGELFF. Here the CDR3 DNA reads TGTGCCAGCAGCCAAGGATACCCAGGGGAGCTGTTTTTT.

The chain has TRBV7-5 and TRBJ2-1; no DNA check was done on the table's D call, TRBD1. TRBV7-5 is designated a pseudogene. This CDR3 spans 14 amino acids. The CDR3 loop is CASSATRGDNEQFF. CDR3 bases: TGTGCCAGCAGCGCCACCAGGGGGGACAATGAGCAGTTCTTC.

This chain links TRBV11-3 with TRBJ1-4, with D possibly TRBD1 on 6 matching bases. The germline V gene encodes CDR1 SGHNT and CDR2 YENEEA. The CDR3 length is 15 residues. V lost 5 bases and J 6 bases, leaving 16 bases between the germline ends. In nucleotides, the CDR3 is TGTGCCAGCAGCCTGGGACAACTAGGACATGAAAAACTGTTTTTT. Translated: CASSLGQLGHEKLFF.

The rearrangement links TRBV30 to TRBJ2-7, with D unresolved. CDR3 length equals 13 residues. The V gene's germline CDR1 is GTSNPN and CDR2 SVGIG (reference sequence). V was pared by 2 bases and J by 5 bases, with 13 bases between. The CDR3 here is CAWSPNVGNEQYF. The CDR3 DNA reads as TGTGCCTGGAGTCCCAATGTGGGGAACGAGCAGTACTTC.

The V gene is TRBV30, the J gene TRBJ1-3; no firm D call. Germline values: CDR1 GTSNPN, CDR2 SVGIG (reference sequence). This CDR3 spans 13 amino acids. V was clipped by 0 bases and J by 3 bases, with 6 bases between them. CDR3 amino acids: CAWSVNVGNTIYF. CDR3 bases: TGTGCCTGGAGTGTGAATGTTGGAAACACCATATATTTT.

The chain links TRBV19 to TRBJ2-7; no firm D call. V was clipped by 5 bases and J by 3 bases, with 11 bases between them. The germline CDR1 and CDR2 sequences are LNHDA and SQIVND (reference sequence). The CDR3 extends over 13 amino acids. The CDR3 coding sequence is TGTGCCAGTAGTCCCCCGGAGAGCTACGAGCAGTACTTC. Translating gives CASSPPESYEQYF.

The genes are TRBV15 and TRBJ1-5; D remains unclear. This CDR3 spans 17 amino acids. The V gene lost 0 bases and the J gene lost 2 bases, with 14 bases spanning the gap. In germline, CDR1 is LNHNV, CDR2 YYDKDF (reference sequence). DNA for the CDR3: TGTGCCACCAGCAGAGATGTGGCGACGGACGGCAATCAGCCCCAGCATTTT. Amino acids: CATSRDVATDGNQPQHF.

This clone was seen a single time. This chain joins TRBV7-5 and TRBJ2-1; the table's D call, TRBD1, has no DNA check behind it. TRBV7-5 is flagged as a pseudogene. The length of the CDR3 is 15 residues. CDR3 amino acids: CASSGEDRGFGEQFF. The CDR3 nucleotides read TGTGCCAGCAGCGGAGAGGACAGGGGTTTTGGAGAGCAGTTCTTC.

This chain uses TRBV10-2 with TRBJ2-1; D perhaps matches TRBD2 (5 bases). The CDR3 runs to 14 residues. V shed 3 bases and J shed 8 bases, with 14 bases lying between them. In germline, CDR1 is WSHSY, CDR2 SAAADI. CDR3: CASSEGRAVDEQFF. The DNA for the CDR3 is TGCGCCAGCAGTGAAGGGCGGGCAGTCGATGAGCAGTTCTTC.

The chain recombines TRBV29-1 with TRBJ2-5, with D possibly being TRBD1 (5 bases). Trimming shortened V by 6 bases and J by 3 bases, and 11 bases separated the two germline ends. Germline V gives CDR1 SQVTM, CDR2 ANQGSEA. The CDR3 runs to 12 residues. The CDR3 region is CSVIGREETQYF. In DNA, the CDR3 is TGCAGCGTCATTGGCAGGGAAGAGACCCAGTACTTC.

The V gene is TRBV18, the J gene TRBJ1-5, with a weak D call TRBD1 (5 bases). In germline, CDR1 is KGHSH, CDR2 LQKENI. The CDR3 contains 15 residues. The V and J ends lost 4 bases and 3 bases respectively, with 13 bases between them. CDR3 DNA: TGTGCCAGCTCACGTAGCGGGGGGGACAATCAGCCCCAGCATTTT. It is translated as CASSRSGGDNQPQHF. Drawing the rest from reference TRBV18 and TRBJ1-5, the complete variable domain is NAGVMQNPRHLVRRRGQEARLRCSPMKGHSHVYWYRQLPEEGLKFMVYLQKENIIDESGMPKERFSAEFPKEGPSILRIQQVVRGDSAAYFCASSRSGGDNQPQHFGDGTRLSIL.

This chain uses TRBV29-1 with TRBJ1-1; no reliable D call. V lost 5 bases and J lost 4, with 17 bases in between. The CDR3 spans 14 residues. The germline V gene encodes CDR1 SQVTM and CDR2 ANQGSEA. The CDR3 bases are TGCAGCGTTTTGCCCGAAGAACCACCCACTGAAGCTTTCTTT. Amino acid sequence: CSVLPEEPPTEAFF.

V is TRBV19 and J is TRBJ1-5, with D maybe TRBD1 (6 bases). V was pared by 1 base and J by 8 bases, with 12 bases between. This CDR3 has 14 residues. Germline CDR1 and CDR2: LNHDA and SQIVND (reference sequence). The CDR3 spells CASSIVADSKPQHF. CDR3 DNA: TGTGCCAGTAGTATAGTCGCGGACAGTAAGCCCCAGCATTTT.

For this clone: An end of the junction differs from the germline gene, which may be a read error. The V gene is TRBV10-2, the J gene TRBJ2-1; no clear D gene. There are 14 residues in the CDR3. Germline V gives CDR1 WSHSY, CDR2 SAAADI. CDR3 amino acids: CASSESGSYNEQFF. CDR3 in DNA: TGCGCCAGCAGTGAGTCCGGCTCCTACAATGAGCAATTCTTC.

This clone occurred a few times. Here the CDR3 reads CASSIAGMNTEAFF. In nucleotides, the CDR3 is TGTGCCAGTAGTATAGCAGGTATGAACACTGAAGCTTTCTTT. The V and J genes are TRBV19 and TRBJ1-1; the D is unclear. Germline-derived CDR1 and CDR2 are LNHDA and SQIVND (reference sequence). CDR3 length equals 14 residues. Trimming shortened V by 1 base and J by 0 bases, and 6 bases separated the two germline ends. Full variable domain (missing parts from reference TRBV19 and TRBJ1-1): DGGITQSPKYLFRKEGQNVTLSCEQNLNHDAMYWYRQDPGQGLRLIYYSQIVNDFQKGDIAEGYSVSREKKESFPLTVTSAQKNPTAFYLCASSIAGMNTEAFFGQGTRLTVV.

Only a few counts were recorded for this clone. The rearrangement uses TRBV12-1 and TRBJ1-5. TRBV12-1 is a known pseudogene. This CDR3 is built from 19 residues. CDR3 amino acids: CASSLTTAGARPFNQPQHF. The DNA for the CDR3 is TGTGCCAGCAGCCTGACAACCGCGGGGGCCAGGCCGTTCAATCAGCCCCAGCATTTT.

This chain links TRBV6-8 with TRBJ1-6; 7 bases fit TRBD1. The CDR3 extends over 16 amino acids. Germline CDR1 is MNHGY and CDR2 is SAAAGT. V dropped 6 bases and J dropped 6; count of bases not matched to a gene: 11. CDR3 residues: CASSQMATGTNSPLHF. The DNA of the CDR3 is TGTGCCAGCAGCCAGATGGCGACAGGGACTAATTCACCCCTCCACTTT.

The rearrangement links TRBV10-2 to TRBJ1-5; a possible D gene is TRBD1 (6 bases). The germline V and J ends were trimmed by 0 bases and 10 bases, with 16 bases remaining between them. Germline V lookup: CDR1 WSHSY, CDR2 SAAADI. CDR3 length equals 15 residues. The CDR3 here is CASSESYRDSKPQHF. CDR3 bases: TGCGCCAGCAGTGAGTCGTACAGGGACTCCAAACCCCAGCATTTT.

This clone appeared a few times. The rearrangement uses TRBV30 and TRBJ1-2; no clear D. CDR3 length equals 12 residues. V was pared by 0 bases and J by 7 bases, with 9 bases between. Looked up from germline, CDR1 is GTSNPN and CDR2 is SVGIG (reference sequence). The CDR3 loop is CAWSVLEVGYTF. In nucleotides, the CDR3 is TGTGCCTGGAGTGTTTTAGAGGTTGGCTACACCTTC.